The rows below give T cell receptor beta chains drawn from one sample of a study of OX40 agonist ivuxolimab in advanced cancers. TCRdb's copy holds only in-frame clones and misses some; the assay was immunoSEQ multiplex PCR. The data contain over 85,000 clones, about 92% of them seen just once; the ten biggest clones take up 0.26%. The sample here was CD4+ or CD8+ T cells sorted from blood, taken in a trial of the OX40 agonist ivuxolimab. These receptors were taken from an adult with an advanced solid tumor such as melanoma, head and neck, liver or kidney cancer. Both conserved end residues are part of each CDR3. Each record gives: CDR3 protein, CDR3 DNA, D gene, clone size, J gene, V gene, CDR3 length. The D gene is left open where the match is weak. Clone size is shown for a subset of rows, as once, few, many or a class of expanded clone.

CDR3: CASSVSPGGYGELFF
DNA: TGTGCCAGCAGTGTCTCCCCAGGGGGGTATGGGGAGCTGTTTTTT
D: NA
size: NA
J: TRBJ2-2
V: TRBV2
length: 15

CDR3: CASSEYAPPGPGNTIYF
DNA: TGTGCCAGCAGTGAGTACGCCCCCCCAGGCCCCGGAAACACCATATATTTT
D: NA
size: NA
J: TRBJ1-3
V: TRBV6-4
length: 17

CDR3: CASSRRWNEKLFF
DNA: TGTGCCAGCAGTAGGAGGTGGAATGAAAAACTGTTTTTT
D: NA
size: NA
J: TRBJ1-4
V: TRBV27
length: 13

CDR3: CASSLITGGGNEQFF
DNA: TGTGCCAGCAGCTTGATAACAGGGGGAGGGAATGAGCAGTTCTTC
D: NA
size: NA
J: TRBJ2-1
V: TRBV5-5
length: 15

CDR3: CASSEHRHTIYF
DNA: TGTGCCAGCAGTGAACACCGGCACACCATATATTTT
D: NA
size: NA
J: TRBJ1-3
V: TRBV6-1
length: 12

CDR3: CAWSVGSSYGYTF
DNA: TGTGCCTGGAGTGTAGGGAGCAGCTATGGCTACACCTTC
D: NA
size: NA
J: TRBJ1-2
V: TRBV30
length: 13

CDR3: CASSVLDFYGYTF
DNA: TGTGCCAGCAGTGTTTTAGATTTCTATGGCTACACCTTC
D: NA
size: NA
J: TRBJ1-2
V: TRBV6-1
length: 13

CDR3: CASSPRTGKVNGYTF
DNA: TGTGCCAGCAGTCCTCGGACAGGGAAAGTTAATGGCTACACCTTC
D: TRBD1
size: once
J: TRBJ1-2
V: TRBV6-6
length: 15

CDR3: CAGKLGDLTEAFF
DNA: TGTGCCGGTAAGTTAGGGGACCTCACTGAAGCTTTCTTT
D: NA
size: NA
J: TRBJ1-1
V: TRBV6-1
length: 13

CDR3: CASSQVPWALHF
DNA: TGTGCCAGCAGCCAAGTGCCGTGGGCCCTCCACTTT
D: NA
size: NA
J: TRBJ1-6
V: TRBV14
length: 12

CDR3: CASRPGQVLNEQFF
DNA: TGTGCCAGCAGACCGGGACAGGTTCTCAATGAGCAGTTCTTC
D: TRBD1
size: NA
J: TRBJ2-1
V: TRBV27
length: 14

CDR3: CASSQVIGLSNEKLFF
DNA: TGCGCCAGCAGCCAAGTCATTGGGTTGTCTAATGAAAAACTGTTTTTT
D: NA
size: once
J: TRBJ1-4
V: TRBV4-1
length: 16

CDR3: CASSQDRGESPLHF
DNA: TGTGCCAGCAGCCAGGACCGGGGGGAATCACCCCTCCACTTT
D: NA
size: NA
J: TRBJ1-6
V: TRBV4-2
length: 14

CDR3: CAWSSWSDEKLFF
DNA: TGTGCCTGGAGTAGTTGGTCCGATGAAAAACTGTTTTTT
D: NA
size: NA
J: TRBJ1-4
V: TRBV30
length: 13

CDR3: CASSDQYNEQFF
DNA: TGCGCCAGCTCTGACCAGTACAATGAGCAGTTCTTC
D: NA
size: NA
J: TRBJ2-1
V: TRBV5-1
length: 12

CDR3: CASRLESSYNEQFF
DNA: TGTGCCAGCAGGCTGGAGAGCTCCTACAATGAGCAGTTCTTC
D: NA
size: NA
J: TRBJ2-1
V: TRBV2
length: 14

CDR3: CASSQTTGGRADTQYF
DNA: TGCGCCAGCAGCCAGACTACAGGGGGCAGGGCAGATACGCAGTATTTT
D: TRBD1
size: NA
J: TRBJ2-3
V: TRBV4-3
length: 16

CDR3: CASSPDSGGAGTDTQYF
DNA: TGTGCCAGCAGTCCCGATAGCGGGGGGGCCGGGACAGATACGCAGTATTTT
D: TRBD2
size: NA
J: TRBJ2-3
V: TRBV28
length: 17

CDR3: CASSFGGVGTEKLFF
DNA: TGTGCCAGCAGTTTCGGGGGAGTGGGGACTGAAAAACTGTTTTTT
D: NA
size: NA
J: TRBJ1-4
V: TRBV28
length: 15

CDR3: CASSLGAYQPQHF
DNA: TGTGCCAGCAGCTTAGGGGCGTATCAGCCCCAGCATTTT
D: NA
size: NA
J: TRBJ1-5
V: TRBV11-3
length: 13

CDR3: CAWNDTPYGYTF
DNA: TGTGCCTGGAATGACACTCCCTATGGCTACACCTTC
D: NA
size: NA
J: TRBJ1-2
V: TRBV30
length: 12

CDR3: CASSLIPVKGLTEAFF
DNA: TGTGCCAGCAGCTTAATCCCGGTCAAGGGATTGACTGAAGCTTTCTTT
D: NA
size: NA
J: TRBJ1-1
V: TRBV7-9
length: 16

CDR3: CAWSRQGRNQPQHF
DNA: TGTGCCTGGAGTAGACAGGGACGTAATCAGCCCCAGCATTTT
D: TRBD1
size: few
J: TRBJ1-5
V: TRBV30
length: 14

CDR3: CSARWGTQYF
DNA: TGCAGTGCTAGATGGGGTACGCAGTATTTT
D: NA
size: NA
J: TRBJ2-3
V: TRBV20-1
length: 10

CDR3: CASSELYQPQHF
DNA: TGTGCCAGCAGTGAACTTTATCAGCCCCAGCATTTT
D: NA
size: few
J: TRBJ1-5
V: TRBV6-1
length: 12

CDR3: CASSYAGRYGEAFF
DNA: TGTGCCAGCAGTTACGCGGGGAGGTACGGTGAAGCTTTCTTT
D: NA
size: NA
J: TRBJ1-1
V: TRBV6-5
length: 14

CDR3: CASSARGRGMFGYTF
DNA: TGTGCCAGCAGCGCCCGAGGGAGGGGAATGTTCGGCTACACCTTC
D: NA
size: NA
J: TRBJ1-2
V: TRBV9
length: 15

CDR3: CASSAYDSYGYTF
DNA: TGTGCCAGCAGTGCTTATGACAGTTATGGCTACACCTTC
D: NA
size: few
J: TRBJ1-2
V: TRBV6-1
length: 13

CDR3: CASSLRGDGYTF
DNA: TGTGCCAGCAGTCTCAGGGGTGATGGCTACACCTTC
D: NA
size: NA
J: TRBJ1-2
V: TRBV25-1
length: 12

CDR3: CASSVGSSGAYNEQFF
DNA: TGTGCCAGCAGCGTAGGATCGAGCGGGGCCTACAATGAGCAGTTCTTC
D: TRBD2
size: NA
J: TRBJ2-1
V: TRBV9
length: 16

CDR3: CASSPRTGRDQPQHF
DNA: TGTGCCAGCTCACCAAGGACAGGGAGGGACCAGCCCCAGCATTTT
D: TRBD1
size: NA
J: TRBJ1-5
V: TRBV18
length: 15

CDR3: CASSLAERPWDRGQNTEAFF
DNA: TGCGCCAGCAGCTTGGCCGAACGACCCTGGGACAGGGGACAGAACACTGAAGCTTTCTTT
D: TRBD1
size: NA
J: TRBJ1-1
V: TRBV5-1
length: 20

CDR3: CASTASGRGYEQYF
DNA: TGTGCCAGTACTGCGTCGGGCAGGGGATACGAGCAGTACTTC
D: NA
size: NA
J: TRBJ2-7
V: TRBV19
length: 14

CDR3: CASSGIRTGNYGYTF
DNA: TGCGCCAGCAGCGGGATACGGACAGGGAACTATGGCTACACCTTC
D: TRBD1
size: NA
J: TRBJ1-2
V: TRBV4-3
length: 15

CDR3: CSVASSYEQYF
DNA: TGCAGCGTTGCATCCTCCTACGAGCAGTACTTC
D: NA
size: NA
J: TRBJ2-7
V: TRBV29-1
length: 11

CDR3: CASSAPDRIGNTIYF
DNA: TGTGCCAGCAGTGCCCCGGACAGGATTGGAAACACCATATATTTT
D: TRBD1
size: once
J: TRBJ1-3
V: TRBV25-1
length: 15

CDR3: CASSQEGPGGFNGYTF
DNA: TGCGCCAGCAGCCAAGAAGGCCCAGGGGGCTTCAATGGCTACACCTTC
D: TRBD1
size: NA
J: TRBJ1-2
V: TRBV4-3
length: 16

CDR3: CAWSVRGVVAQYF
DNA: TGTGCCTGGAGTGTGCGGGGGGTTGTGGCCCAGTACTTC
D: TRBD2
size: NA
J: TRBJ2-5
V: TRBV30
length: 13

CDR3: CASSSGSASNQPQHF
DNA: TGTGCCAGCAGCTCGGGGTCGGCTAGCAATCAGCCCCAGCATTTT
D: NA
size: NA
J: TRBJ1-5
V: TRBV7-2
length: 15

CDR3: CASSQEQGANVLTF
DNA: TGTGCCAGCAGCCAAGAACAGGGGGCCAACGTCCTGACTTTC
D: NA
size: NA
J: TRBJ2-6
V: TRBV4-2
length: 14

CDR3: CASSLGNQPQHF
DNA: TGTGCCAGCAGTTTGGGGAATCAGCCCCAGCATTTT
D: NA
size: NA
J: TRBJ1-5
V: TRBV6-6
length: 12

CDR3: CSVDEAFGQFF
DNA: TGCAGCGTTGACGAAGCCTTTGGGCAGTTCTTC
D: NA
size: NA
J: TRBJ2-1
V: TRBV29-1
length: 11

CDR3: CASSQDLWTDNEQFF
DNA: TGCGCCAGCAGCCAAGATCTATGGACAGACAATGAGCAGTTCTTC
D: NA
size: NA
J: TRBJ2-1
V: TRBV4-3
length: 15

CDR3: CATSRVWGSNQPQHF
DNA: TGTGCCACCAGCAGAGTGTGGGGTAGCAATCAGCCCCAGCATTTT
D: NA
size: NA
J: TRBJ1-5
V: TRBV15
length: 15

CDR3: CAISESKGTDTQYF
DNA: TGTGCCATCAGTGAGTCGAAGGGCACAGATACGCAGTATTTT
D: NA
size: NA
J: TRBJ2-3
V: TRBV10-3
length: 14

CDR3: CASSFPRVRSNQPQHF
DNA: TGTGCCAGCAGTTTTCCCCGGGTCCGTAGCAATCAGCCCCAGCATTTT
D: NA
size: NA
J: TRBJ1-5
V: TRBV28
length: 16

CDR3: CASSLWGQGSDEQFF
DNA: TGTGCCAGCAGTTTATGGGGACAGGGTTCCGATGAGCAGTTCTTC
D: TRBD1
size: NA
J: TRBJ2-1
V: TRBV28
length: 15